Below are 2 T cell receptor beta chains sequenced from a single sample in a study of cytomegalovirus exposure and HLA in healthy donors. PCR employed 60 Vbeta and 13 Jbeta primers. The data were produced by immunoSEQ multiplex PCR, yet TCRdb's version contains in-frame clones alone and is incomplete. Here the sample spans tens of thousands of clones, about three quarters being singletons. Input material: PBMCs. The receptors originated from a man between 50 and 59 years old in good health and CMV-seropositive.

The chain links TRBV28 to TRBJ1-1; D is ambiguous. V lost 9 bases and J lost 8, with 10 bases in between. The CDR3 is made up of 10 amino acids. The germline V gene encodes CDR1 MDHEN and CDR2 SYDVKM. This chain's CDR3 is CASRAAEAFF. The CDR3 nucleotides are TGTGCCAGTAGAGCCGCAGAAGCTTTCTTT.

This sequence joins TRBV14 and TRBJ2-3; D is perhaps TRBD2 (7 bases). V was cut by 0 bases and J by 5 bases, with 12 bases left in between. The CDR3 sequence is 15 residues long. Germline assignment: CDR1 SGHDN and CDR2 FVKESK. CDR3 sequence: CASSQDPGGRDTQYF. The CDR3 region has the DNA TGTGCCAGCAGCCAAGACCCCGGGGGGCGAGATACGCAGTATTTT.